The clone carrying this T cell receptor gamma chain has only a few counts. This DNA's translation differs at residue 14 from TCRdb's protein, which comes from a much larger clone; a read error is likely, and the protein shown is translated from the DNA. CDR3 size: 16 residues. Germline V gene lookup returns CDR1 VTNTFY and CDR2 YDVSTARD (reference sequence). TCRdb made new clone calls on the PCR reads using CATT. The sample holds over 300 gamma-chain clones; around 5% are singletons and the top ten take approximately 77%. The data derive from a study of human gamma delta and Vdelta1 T cells. The receptor comes from a human donor in good health. The chain is built from TRGV3 and TRGJP2. The sequenced material came from differentiated CD27- Vdelta1 gamma-delta T cells from blood. The CDR3 DNA sequence: TGTGCCACCTGGGACAGGCCGAGGAGTAGTGATTGGATCGAGACGTTT. Its protein is CATWDRPRSSDWIETF.